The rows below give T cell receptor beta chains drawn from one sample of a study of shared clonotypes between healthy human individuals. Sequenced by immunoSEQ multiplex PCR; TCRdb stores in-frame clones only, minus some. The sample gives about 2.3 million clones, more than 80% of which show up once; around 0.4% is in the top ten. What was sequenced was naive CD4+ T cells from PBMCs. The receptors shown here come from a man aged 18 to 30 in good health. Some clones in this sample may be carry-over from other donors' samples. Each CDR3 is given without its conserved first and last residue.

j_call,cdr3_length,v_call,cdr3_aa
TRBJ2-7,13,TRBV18,ASSPLAGSWGEQY
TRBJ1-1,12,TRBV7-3,ASSLVPGLAEAF
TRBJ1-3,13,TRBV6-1,ASSESGTGGNTIY
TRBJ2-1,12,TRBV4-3,ASSQDLGVNEQF
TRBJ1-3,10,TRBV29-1,SAGDPGNTIY
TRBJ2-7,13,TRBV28,ASSESGSRSYEQY
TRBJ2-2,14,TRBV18,ASSQAGTANTGELF
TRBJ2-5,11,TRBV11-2,ASSLGRGETQY
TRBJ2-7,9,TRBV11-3,ASSLKGGRS
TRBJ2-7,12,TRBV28,ASVRGGRGYEQY
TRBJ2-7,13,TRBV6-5,ASSYRTPTGSEQY
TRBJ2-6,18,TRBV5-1,ASSFGASGQGLAGANVLT
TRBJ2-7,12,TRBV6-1,ASSGTSGRPEQY
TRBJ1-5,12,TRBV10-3,AISESGVRQPQH
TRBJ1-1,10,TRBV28,ASRPRELEAF
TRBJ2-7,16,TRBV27,ASSEMSLGGAGPYEQY
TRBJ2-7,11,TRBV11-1,ASGQGQSYEQY
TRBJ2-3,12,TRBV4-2,ASSHPGPTDTQY
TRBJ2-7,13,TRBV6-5,ASSYLRVRANEQY
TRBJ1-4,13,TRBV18,ASSPSVGGNEKLF
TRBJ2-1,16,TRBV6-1,ASSAVTSGRSSYNEQF
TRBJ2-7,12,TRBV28,ASSLAGGGYEQY
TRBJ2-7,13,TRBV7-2,ASSLDRAGGYEQY
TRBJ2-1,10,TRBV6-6,ASRGLVLEQF
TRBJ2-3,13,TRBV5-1,ASSLAGNPTDTQY
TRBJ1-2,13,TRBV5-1,ASSLEWRANYGYT
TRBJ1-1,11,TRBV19,ASRIARFGEAF
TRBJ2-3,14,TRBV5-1,ASRGLGSGTTDTQY
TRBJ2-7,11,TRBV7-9,ASSPGQYSEQY
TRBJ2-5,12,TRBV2,ASRASTGQETQY
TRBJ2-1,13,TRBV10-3,AIRMTSGSYNEQF
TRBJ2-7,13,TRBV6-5,ASSYEGNRGTEQY
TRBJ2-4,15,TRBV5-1,ASSLKRGKVAKNIQY